What follows are 29 T cell receptor beta chains derived from one specimen sequenced in a study of blood T cell repertoires in COVID-19. Libraries were prepared by immunoSEQ multiplex PCR; TCRdb keeps only in-frame clonotypes and omits some of them. Counted here are 52,000 or so clones, 90% occurring once; the ten biggest clones make up 3.5% to 5%. The sequenced sample was peripheral blood. These receptors all come from a man aged 50-59 years with acute or convalescent COVID-19.

V and J are TRBV10-3 and TRBJ2-3; TRBD2 matches at 7 bases. In germline, CDR1 is ENHRY, CDR2 SYGVKD. After removal of 2 bases from V and 1 base from J, the junction contained 0 bases not matched to a gene. The CDR3 sequence is 14 residues long. CDR3 coding DNA: TGTGCCATCAGTGAGACTAGCGGCACAGATACGCAGTATTTT. This gives the protein CAISETSGTDTQYF.

The J gene is TRBJ2-5, the V gene TRBV2; D remains ambiguous. Trimming stripped 6 bases from V and 1 base from J, with 6 bases between. Per germline, CDR1 SNHLY and CDR2 FYNNEI. The CDR3 loop spans 12 amino acids. The DNA of the CDR3 is TGTGCCAGCAGAAAGCGCCAAGAGACCCAGTACTTC. It translates to CASRKRQETQYF.

This clone was seen just once. The J gene is TRBJ2-3, the V gene TRBV24-1; 7 bases align to TRBD2. Looked up from germline, CDR1 is KGHDR and CDR2 is SFDVKD. The CDR3 length is 15 residues. V lost 10 bases to trimming and J lost 2 bases; unmatched junction nucleotides: 11. CDR3 protein: CATGPAGAPTDTQYF. DNA for the CDR3: TGTGCCACGGGGCCCGCGGGAGCCCCCACAGATACGCAGTATTTT.

The chain has TRBV27 and TRBJ2-7, with TRBD1 identical over 10 bases. With 6 bases clipped from V and 4 bases from J, the junction kept 9 bases outside the gene matches. The CDR3 is 15 amino acids. Per germline, CDR1 MNHEY and CDR2 SMNVEV (reference sequence). This chain's CDR3 is CASSFPGQGPYEQYF. The CDR3 DNA sequence: TGTGCCAGCAGCTTTCCGGGACAGGGGCCGTACGAGCAGTACTTC.

The V call is TRBV5-4, the J call TRBJ2-4; 7 nucleotides align to TRBD2. Germline trimming cut 4 bases from V and 5 bases from J; bases unmatched to any gene: 9. Looked up from germline, CDR1 is SGHNT and CDR2 is YYREEE (reference sequence). CDR3 length: 15 residues. In DNA, the CDR3 is TGTGCCAGCAGCGCCTTGGGGAGGGCCGAAAACATTCAGTACTTC. Translation: CASSALGRAENIQYF. Full variable domain (remainder filled in from reference TRBV5-4 and TRBJ2-4): ETGVTQSPTHLIKTRGQQVTLRCSSQSGHNTVSWYQQALGQGPQFIFQYYREEENGRGNFPPRFSGLQFPNYSSELNVNALELDDSALYLCASSALGRAENIQYFGAGTRLSVL.

This clone appeared once. The rearrangement links TRBV4-1 to TRBJ2-3; D may be TRBD1 (7 bases). V lost 0 bases to trimming and J lost 4 bases, with 20 bases between them. This CDR3 has 18 amino acids. Germline assignment: CDR1 MGHRA and CDR2 YSYEKL. CDR3 sequence reads: CASSQDPRWQGGSDTQYF. The CDR3 nucleotides are TGCGCCAGCAGCCAAGATCCGAGGTGGCAGGGGGGATCAGATACGCAGTATTTT.

This clone was recorded a few times. V usage is TRBV24-1 and J usage is TRBJ2-5; 7 nucleotides match TRBD1. The trim removed 8 bases at V and 5 bases at J, leaving 10 bases unmatched. The CDR3 consists of 14 residues. The germline V gene has CDR1 KGHDR and CDR2 SFDVKD. The CDR3 DNA reads as TGTGCCACCAAGCCCAAGGGGGCTGGGGAGACCCAGTACTTC. It yields the protein CATKPKGAGETQYF.

The chain recombines TRBV6-5 with TRBJ1-2; no clear D gene. Looked up from germline, CDR1 is MNHEY and CDR2 is SVGAGI. V lost 6 bases and J 0 bases, leaving 14 bases between the germline ends. This CDR3 has 15 residues. The CDR3 DNA reads TGTGCCAGCAGACCCCCCAGCGGGGCTAACTATGGCTACACCTTC. Its translation is CASRPPSGANYGYTF.

The chain couples TRBV11-2 to TRBJ2-4; 8 positions match TRBD1. Germline V gives CDR1 SGHAT, CDR2 FQNNGV. CDR3 length: 14 amino acids. The trim removed 3 bases at V and 6 bases at J, leaving 4 bases unmatched. Here the CDR3 reads CASSLQGAGNIQYF. CDR3 coding DNA: TGTGCCAGCAGCTTGCAGGGGGCGGGAAACATTCAGTACTTC.

This chain uses TRBV11-2 with TRBJ1-1; D may be TRBD1 (5 bases). Germline V CDR1 and CDR2: SGHAT, FQNNGV. V was clipped by 5 bases and J by 5 bases, with 18 bases between them. The CDR3 contains 15 residues. The CDR3 DNA sequence: TGTGCCAGCAGCCCCTATAGGGGTATATGGACTGAAGCTTTCTTT. Protein sequence: CASSPYRGIWTEAFF.

The chain recombines TRBV19 with TRBJ2-7; D not resolved. V lost 3 bases and J lost 4, with 16 bases in between. The CDR3 sequence is 15 residues long. Looked up from germline, CDR1 is LNHDA and CDR2 is SQIVND (reference sequence). The CDR3 DNA follows: TGTGCCAGTAGTATGGGCGTGGGTCTGACGTACGAGCAGTACTTC. It codes for CASSMGVGLTYEQYF.

V usage is TRBV3-1 (or the pseudogene TRBV3-2) and J usage is TRBJ2-1; 7 bases match TRBD1. Germline CDR1 and CDR2: LGHDT and YNNKEL (reference sequence). The junction had 6 bases not matched to a gene; V was cut back by 4 bases and J by 6 bases. The CDR3 consists of 14 residues. CDR3 amino acids: CASSLKTGANEQFF. The CDR3 DNA reads as TGTGCCAGCAGCCTAAAAACAGGGGCCAATGAGCAGTTCTTC.

This chain's CDR3 is CASSASGTWETQYF. The DNA for the CDR3 is TGTGCCAGCAGCGCGTCCGGGACATGGGAGACCCAGTACTTC. The chain has TRBV9 and TRBJ2-5, with D perhaps TRBD1 (6 bases). Trimming cost V 3 bases and J 5 bases, with 14 bases left between them. The CDR3 covers 14 residues. Germline assignment: CDR1 SGDLS and CDR2 YYNGEE.

This chain connects TRBV18 to TRBJ1-5; maybe TRBD1 (5 bases). CDR3 length: 15 amino acids. V was shortened by 3 bases and J by 2 bases, with 11 bases between the two germline ends. Germline loops: CDR1 KGHSH, CDR2 LQKENI. This CDR3 is CASSPRRGGNQPQHF. The DNA of the CDR3 is TGTGCCAGCTCACCCAGGAGGGGAGGCAATCAGCCCCAGCATTTT.

The CDR3 DNA sequence: TGTGCCAGCAGTTACCGGGCTAGCGGGACCAATCCCCACGAGCAGTACTTC. Translation gives CASSYRASGTNPHEQYF. The gene calls are TRBV6-2 or TRBV6-3 and TRBJ2-7, with TRBD2 matching 9 bases. CDR3 size: 17 residues. J gave up 5 bases and V 2 bases, and 13 bases lay outside the gene matches. Germline assignment: CDR1 MNHEY and CDR2 SVGEGT.

This chain links TRBV2 with TRBJ2-7, with D possibly TRBD1 on 6 matching bases. The V and J ends lost 2 bases and 7 bases respectively, with 21 bases between them. In germline, CDR1 is SNHLY, CDR2 FYNNEI. The CDR3 spans 16 residues. CDR3 in DNA: TGTGCCAGCAGTGAATTGGCATTATGGGCAGGGGCGGAGCAGTACTTC. Translation gives CASSELALWAGAEQYF.

This chain uses TRBV6-5 with TRBJ2-7, with 9 nucleotides matching TRBD1. Germline V lookup: CDR1 MNHEY, CDR2 SVGAGI. Losses at the gene ends were 7 bases for V and 6 bases for J; bases not matched to a gene: 13. The CDR3 consists of 15 residues. CDR3 DNA: TGTGCCAGCACCCTCGAGGGACAGGGAAAGGGCGAGCAGTACTTC. This codes for CASTLEGQGKGEQYF.

V is TRBV5-1 and J is TRBJ2-1; D is uncertain. The germline V and J ends were trimmed by 6 bases and 0 bases, with 13 bases remaining between them. The CDR3 has 15 amino acids. Germline V gives CDR1 SGHRS, CDR2 YFSETQ. The DNA for the CDR3 is TGCGCCAGCAAGAGGCACGAGAGCTCCTACAATGAGCAGTTCTTC. Amino acids: CASKRHESSYNEQFF.

The chain combines TRBV4-3 with TRBJ2-3, with D perhaps TRBD2 (6 bases). CDR3 length: 17 residues. The V end was cut by 0 bases, the J end by 6 bases, with 19 bases between. Germline-derived CDR1 and CDR2 are LGHNA and YSLEER. The CDR3 reads CASSQDSGFGGRDTQYF. CDR3 sequence (DNA): TGCGCCAGCAGCCAAGATAGCGGTTTCGGGGGTCGGGATACGCAGTATTTT.

CDR3: CASSPARTYPPYEQYF. CDR3 DNA: TGTGCCAGTAGTCCCGCACGGACATACCCTCCCTACGAGCAGTACTTC. This chain uses TRBV19 with TRBJ2-7; tentatively, D is TRBD1 (5 bases). V was shortened by 5 bases and J by 2 bases, with 19 bases between the two germline ends. Germline V gene data show CDR1 as LNHDA and CDR2 as SQIVND (reference sequence). The length of the CDR3 is 16 residues.

This sequence joins TRBV24-1 and TRBJ1-2, with D possibly TRBD1 on 5 matching bases. Per germline, CDR1 KGHDR and CDR2 SFDVKD. The CDR3 length is 11 residues. The V and J ends lost 4 bases and 8 bases respectively, with 7 bases between them. The CDR3 reads CATSDREGYTF. CDR3 coding DNA: TGTGCCACCAGTGACAGGGAAGGCTACACCTTC.

J is TRBJ1-1 and V is TRBV5-1; D remains unclear. The germline V and J ends were trimmed by 3 bases and 4 bases, with 7 bases remaining between them. The CDR3 has 12 amino acids. Germline lookup yields CDR1 SGHRS and CDR2 YFSETQ. DNA of the CDR3: TGCGCCAGCAGCTCCCCCGGCACTGAAGCTTTCTTT. Translated: CASSSPGTEAFF.

This chain joins TRBV15 and TRBJ2-1; the D gene is possibly TRBD2 (7 bases). V was clipped by 6 bases and J by 2 bases, with 17 bases between them. The CDR3 runs 16 residues. Per the germline V gene, CDR1 is LNHNV and CDR2 is YYDKDF (reference sequence). The CDR3 coding sequence is TGTGCCACCAGTGCTTCCGGGGGGCAGGCCTACAATGAGCAGTTCTTC. Amino acid sequence: CATSASGGQAYNEQFF.

Here the CDR3 reads CASSMSYDRTALNTEAFF. Here the CDR3 DNA reads TGTGCCAGCAGCATGTCGTACGATCGGACAGCCTTGAACACTGAAGCTTTCTTT. J is TRBJ1-1 and V is TRBV5-6, with D perhaps TRBD1 (6 bases). This CDR3 is built from 18 residues. In germline, CDR1 is SGHDT, CDR2 YYEEEE. V was pared by 4 bases and J by 0 bases, with 22 bases between.

The chain combines TRBV30 with TRBJ2-3; 10 positions agree with TRBD2. The CDR3 extends over 13 amino acids. The germline V gene encodes CDR1 GTSNPN and CDR2 SVGIG (reference sequence). J was trimmed by 5 bases and V by 1 base; bases with no gene match: 0. CDR3 coding DNA: TGTGCCTGGAGTGGACTAGCGGGAGATACGCAGTATTTT. It is translated as CAWSGLAGDTQYF. The complete variable domain, with remaining parts taken from reference TRBV30 and TRBJ2-3, reads SQTIHQWPATLVQPVGSPLSLECTVEGTSNPNLYWYRQAAGRGLQLLFYSVGIGQISSEVPQNLSASRPQDRQFILSSKKLLLSDSGFYLCAWSGLAGDTQYFGPGTRLTVL.

This chain joins TRBV3-1 (or the pseudogene TRBV3-2) and TRBJ2-3; TRBD2 matches at 9 bases. Germline values: CDR1 LGHDT, CDR2 YNNKEL (reference sequence). The junction had 8 bases not matched to a gene; V was cut back by 4 bases and J by 0 bases. The CDR3 length is 17 residues. The CDR3 spells CASSPRGLAQSTDTQYF. CDR3 in DNA: TGTGCCAGCAGCCCTAGAGGACTAGCGCAAAGCACAGATACGCAGTATTTT.

The V and J genes are TRBV19 and TRBJ2-1, with 8 bases fitting TRBD1. The CDR3 is 16 residues long. Germline V gene sequence: CDR1 LNHDA, CDR2 SQIVND (reference sequence). The J segment lost 6 bases and the V segment lost 7 bases, leaving 14 bases of the junction unmatched. CDR3 bases: TGTGCCAGTAAAATTAACGGACAGGGTTTAGTCAATGAGCAGTTCTTC. Protein product: CASKINGQGLVNEQFF.

This sequence joins TRBV5-4 and TRBJ2-3; no clear D. The V gene's germline CDR1 is SGHNT and CDR2 YYREEE (reference sequence). The V end lost 7 bases, the J end lost 5 bases, and 11 bases lay between the germline ends. The CDR3 covers 12 residues. The CDR3: CASGHLKDTQYF. The CDR3 DNA follows: TGTGCCAGCGGGCATCTCAAAGATACGCAGTATTTT. The full variable domain, completed using reference TRBV5-4 and TRBJ2-3, is ETGVTQSPTHLIKTRGQQVTLRCSSQSGHNTVSWYQQALGQGPQFIFQYYREEENGRGNFPPRFSGLQFPNYSSELNVNALELDDSALYLCASGHLKDTQYFGPGTRLTVL.

The rearrangement uses TRBV21-1 and TRBJ2-3; TRBD2, the table's D call, lacks a check against the DNA. TRBV21-1 is a documented pseudogene. This CDR3 contains 16 residues. CDR3 nucleotide sequence: TGTGCCAGCAGCAAAGGAGGGAGGGTACCCACAGATACGCAGTATTTT. The encoded protein is CASSKGGRVPTDTQYF.